This passage covers 5 T cell receptor beta chains from one sample sequenced in a study of vaccination effects on CD4 cells after COVID-19. Culture lasted roughly eleven days before CD4+ T cell isolation. Their target antigens are unknown. Profiled with immunoSEQ multiplex PCR; TCRdb holds only in-frame clones, not every one. Of fewer than 40,000 clones listed, 65% to 70% are singletons. The sample consisted of CD4+ T cells from PBMCs cultured without peptide, taken before COVID-19 vaccination. These receptors came from a human donor who received a COVID-19 vaccine.

This chain joins TRBV2 and TRBJ2-5; 7 nucleotides align to TRBD1. The CDR3 loop spans 22 amino acids. The V gene end was trimmed by 0 bases and the J gene end by 3 bases; junction bases not matched to a gene: 25. CDR1 and CDR2 (germline): SNHLY, FYNNEI. The CDR3 coding sequence is TGTGCCAGCAGTGAAGCGCTTCATTTCTGGGACAGCAACCCAAGGACGGAAGAGACCCAGTACTTC. It translates to CASSEALHFWDSNPRTEETQYF.

The gene calls are TRBV27 and TRBJ2-1, with 7 positions matching TRBD2. Germline V gives CDR1 MNHEY, CDR2 SMNVEV (reference sequence). J gave up 4 bases and V 7 bases, and 16 bases lay outside the gene matches. CDR3 size: 17 residues. CDR3 nucleotide sequence: TGTGCCAGCACCCGGGTTAAGGGCGGGGGTCCGTACAATGAGCAGTTCTTC. Its translation is CASTRVKGGGPYNEQFF.

J is TRBJ2-5 and V is TRBV6-5; 10 nucleotides agree with TRBD2. The junction had 11 bases not matched to a gene; V was cut back by 8 bases and J by 5 bases. The CDR3 has 15 amino acids. The V gene's germline CDR1 is MNHEY and CDR2 SVGAGI. The CDR3 reads CASHGGSGRAETQYF. Here the CDR3 DNA reads TGTGCCAGCCACGGGGGGAGCGGGAGGGCCGAGACCCAGTACTTC.

The CDR3 region has the DNA TGTGCCAGCAGTGAAGACAGAGGCACTGAAGCTTTCTTT. Its translation is CASSEDRGTEAFF. V gene TRBV25-1 combines with J gene TRBJ1-1, with TRBD1 as a possible D gene (5 bases). V dropped 2 bases and J dropped 4 bases, with 8 bases sitting between them. CDR3 length: 13 residues. In germline, CDR1 is MGHDK, CDR2 SYGVNS.

V is TRBV11-2 and J is TRBJ2-1; D is possibly TRBD1 (5 bases). The CDR3 runs 12 residues. Trimming took 4 bases from V and 7 from J, leaving 8 bases between them. Germline values: CDR1 SGHAT, CDR2 FQNNGV. This chain's CDR3 is CASSYQGNEQFF. Written as DNA, the CDR3 is TGTGCCAGCAGCTATCAGGGAAATGAGCAGTTCTTC.